This T cell receptor beta chain derives from a study of identical twins. With 0 bases clipped from V and 3 bases from J, the junction kept 7 bases outside the gene matches. Germline V gene sequence: CDR1 LGHNA, CDR2 YNFKEQ. This CDR3 has 16 amino acids. This clonotype turned up a few times. Via MiXCR, TCRdb re-called the 5' RACE reads, giving one row per CDR3 protein. The sample lists 1.5 million or so distinct CDR3 sequences; about 32% were seen once. Material: cord blood. This TCR came from a newborn girl in good health. The chain couples TRBV4-2 to TRBJ2-5, with 7 bases fitting TRBD2. This CDR3 is CASSQDWGGGEETQYF. CDR3 nucleotides: TGTGCCAGCAGCCAAGATTGGGGCGGGGGTGAAGAGACCCAGTACTTC.